The source of this TCR beta chain is a study of blood T cell repertoires in COVID-19. Source study methods: Amplification from reference gene primers served as the basis for estimated nucleated cell counts. Generated by immunoSEQ multiplex PCR, the TCRdb table keeps only in-frame clones and is missing some. V and J calls and clone size come straight from that table; D and trimming were deduced from the DNA. The sample yields about 230,000 clones, 70% to 90% seen once. The junction had 9 bases not matched to a gene; V was cut back by 4 bases and J by 7 bases. Looked up from germline, CDR1 is MDHEN and CDR2 is SYDVKM. This CDR3 has 16 residues. Only a few counts were recorded for this clone.

This TCR was sampled from a man between 50 and 59 years old with COVID-19, enrolled during active disease. What was sequenced was peripheral blood. The V gene is TRBV28, the J gene TRBJ1-6; TRBD1 agrees at 8 bases. CDR3 coding DNA: TGTGCCAGCAGTTCGGGACAGGCCGTGGGGAATTCACCCCTCCACTTT. This gives the protein CASSSGQAVGNSPLHF.